The 4 T cell receptor beta chains listed next were all sequenced from one sample in a study of cytomegalovirus exposure and HLA in healthy donors. Use of 60 Vbeta and 13 Jbeta primers characterized the PCR. Assay used: immunoSEQ multiplex PCR; TCRdb lists only in-frame clones, some missing. The data show around 180,000 clones, roughly 88% seen once. The sequenced sample consisted of PBMCs. These TCRs come from a girl aged 2-10 years in good health and CMV-seropositive.

This clone has a single count. The CDR3 nucleotides are TGCAGCGTTGTCCAGGGGGGTACCCAGTACTTC. Translated: CSVVQGGTQYF. The chain has TRBV29-1 and TRBJ2-5, with D possibly TRBD1 on 7 matching bases. The germline CDR1 and CDR2 sequences are SQVTM and ANQGSEA. The CDR3 totals 11 residues. V lost 4 bases to trimming and J lost 8 bases, with 11 bases between them. Drawing the rest from reference TRBV29-1 and TRBJ2-5, the complete variable domain is SAVISQKPSRDICQRGTSLTIQCQVDSQVTMMFWYRQQPGQSLTLIATANQGSEATYESGFVIDKFPISRPNLTFSTLTVSNMSPEDSSIYLCSVVQGGTQYFGPGTRLLVL.

This sequence joins TRBV27 and TRBJ2-7, with TRBD2 as a possible D gene (6 bases). V was trimmed by 2 bases and J by 4 bases, leaving 21 bases between them. The CDR3 consists of 17 residues. In germline, CDR1 is MNHEY, CDR2 SMNVEV (reference sequence). For the CDR3, the DNA is TGTGCCAGCAGTTTAAGCGCTGGGACTCCTCCCGCTTACGAGCAGTACTTC. Residues: CASSLSAGTPPAYEQYF.

To note about this clone: A read error may produce the germline difference seen at one junction end. The chain uses TRBV19 and TRBJ1-2; TRBD1 agrees at 7 bases. This CDR3 contains 11 residues. Per the germline V gene, CDR1 is LNHDA and CDR2 is SQIVND (reference sequence). The CDR3 loop is CASSIVTGQVF. The CDR3 bases are TGTGCCAGTAGTATAGTTACCGGACAGGTCTTC.

This chain uses TRBV13 with TRBJ2-3; TRBD2 agrees at 9 bases. There are 18 residues in the CDR3. Trimming took 2 bases from V and 1 from J; bases not matched to a gene: 10. Germline CDR1 and CDR2: PRHDT and FYEKMQ (reference sequence). In nucleotides, the CDR3 is TGTGCCAGCAGCTTAAAGTCGGAATTAGCGGGGGGCACAGATACGCAGTATTTT. Translation gives CASSLKSELAGGTDTQYF.